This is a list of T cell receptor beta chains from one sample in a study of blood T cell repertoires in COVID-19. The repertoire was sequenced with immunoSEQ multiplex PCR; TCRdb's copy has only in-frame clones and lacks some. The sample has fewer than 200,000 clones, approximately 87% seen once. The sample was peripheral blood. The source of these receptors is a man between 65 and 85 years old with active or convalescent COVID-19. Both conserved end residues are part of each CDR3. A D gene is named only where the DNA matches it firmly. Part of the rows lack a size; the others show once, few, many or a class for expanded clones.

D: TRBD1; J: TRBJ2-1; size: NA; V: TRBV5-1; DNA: TGCGCCAGCAGCGAAAAACAGGGGGCCTATGAGCAGTTCTTC; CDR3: CASSEKQGAYEQFF
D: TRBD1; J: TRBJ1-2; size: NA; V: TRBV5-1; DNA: TGCGCCAGCAGCTTGGAACAGGGGGCGGGAGGCTACACCTTC; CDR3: CASSLEQGAGGYTF
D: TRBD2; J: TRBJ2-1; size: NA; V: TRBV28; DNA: TGTGCCAGCAGTTTATTGGGACTAGACAATGAGCAGTTCTTC; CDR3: CASSLLGLDNEQFF
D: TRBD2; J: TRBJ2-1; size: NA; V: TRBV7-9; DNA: TGTGCCAGCAGCCCTATTCTAGCGGGAGGCTACAATGAGCAGTTCTTC; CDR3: CASSPILAGGYNEQFF
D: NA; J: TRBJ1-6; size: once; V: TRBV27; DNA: TGTGCCAGCAGTTTATTTGCCAGCGGCTCCTATAATTCACCCCTCCACTTT; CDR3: CASSLFASGSYNSPLHF
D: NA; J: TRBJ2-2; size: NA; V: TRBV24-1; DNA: TGTGCCACCAGTGATACGGGTCCCTACGGGGAGCTGTTTTTT; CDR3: CATSDTGPYGELFF
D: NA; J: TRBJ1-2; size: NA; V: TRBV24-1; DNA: TGTGCCACCAGTGATTTCCAAGGGGTTGGCTACACCTTC; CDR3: CATSDFQGVGYTF
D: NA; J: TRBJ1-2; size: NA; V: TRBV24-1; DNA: TGTGCCACCAGCCGTGGGGGCACTAACTATGGCTACACCTTC; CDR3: CATSRGGTNYGYTF
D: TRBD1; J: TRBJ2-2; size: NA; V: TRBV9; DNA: TGTGCCAGCAGCGCCGGACAGGGCCTCGCCGGGGAGCTGTTTTTT; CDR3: CASSAGQGLAGELFF
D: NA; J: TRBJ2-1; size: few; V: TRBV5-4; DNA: TGTGCCAGCGAAGAGCGGGCCAATTACAATGAGCAGTTCTTC; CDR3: CASEERANYNEQFF
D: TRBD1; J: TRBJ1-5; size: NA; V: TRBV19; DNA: TGTGCCACCGCGGACAGGGGGGCGCAGCCCCAGCATTTT; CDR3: CATADRGAQPQHF
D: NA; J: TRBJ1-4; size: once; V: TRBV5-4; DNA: TGTGCCAGCAGTATCGGGACTCCTAGTGAAAAACTGTTTTTT; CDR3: CASSIGTPSEKLFF
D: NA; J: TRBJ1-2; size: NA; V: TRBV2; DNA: TGTGCCAGCAGCCGGGACACAGGCTATGGCTACACCTTC; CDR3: CASSRDTGYGYTF
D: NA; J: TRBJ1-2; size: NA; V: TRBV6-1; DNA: TGTGCCAGCAGTGAAGACGGCTATGGCTACACCTTC; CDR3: CASSEDGYGYTF
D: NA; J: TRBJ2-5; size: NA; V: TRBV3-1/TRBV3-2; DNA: TGTGCCAGCAGCCGACGGGCCACCTCCGCGGGGGAGACCCAGTACTTC; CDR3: CASSRRATSAGETQYF
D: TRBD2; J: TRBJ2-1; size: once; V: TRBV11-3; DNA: TGTGCCAGCAGCTTGGGGGGAGGGCCGAATGAGCAGTTCTTC; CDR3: CASSLGGGPNEQFF
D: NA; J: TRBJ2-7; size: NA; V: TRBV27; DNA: TGTGCCAGCAGTTCCCCGGGTCAGTGGAGGTCCCACGAGCAGTACTTC; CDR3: CASSSPGQWRSHEQYF
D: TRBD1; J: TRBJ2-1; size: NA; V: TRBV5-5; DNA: TGTGCCAGCAGCCAACAGGGGGTGTCCTACAATGAGCAGTTCTTC; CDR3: CASSQQGVSYNEQFF
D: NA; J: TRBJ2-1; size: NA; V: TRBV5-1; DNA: TGCGCCAGCAGCTTAACAGTTCAAAATGAGCAGTTCTTC; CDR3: CASSLTVQNEQFF
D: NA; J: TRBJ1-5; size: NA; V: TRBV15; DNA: TGTGCCACCAGCAGCCCCTGGGCAGGCGACAATCAGCCCCAGCATTTT; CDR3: CATSSPWAGDNQPQHF
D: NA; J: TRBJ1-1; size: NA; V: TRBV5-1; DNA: TGCGCCAGCAGCCCCGAGGGCCTGAACACTGAAGCTTTCTTT; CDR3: CASSPEGLNTEAFF
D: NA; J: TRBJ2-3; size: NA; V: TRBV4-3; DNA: TGCGCCAGCAGCCAAGTGACGGGTCGGAAAGATACGCAGTATTTT; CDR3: CASSQVTGRKDTQYF
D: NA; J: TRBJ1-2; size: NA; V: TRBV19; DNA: TGTGCCAGTAGTATAGCCAGGGGATCCGGCTACACCTTC; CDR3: CASSIARGSGYTF
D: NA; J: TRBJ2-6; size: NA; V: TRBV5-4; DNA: TGTGCCAGCAGCTCCCACCGGGGGTCTGGGGCCAACGTCCTGACTTTC; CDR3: CASSSHRGSGANVLTF
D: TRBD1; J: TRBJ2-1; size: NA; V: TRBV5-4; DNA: TGTGCCAGCACCAATTCCACCCTGACAGGGAATGAGCAGTTCTTC; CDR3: CASTNSTLTGNEQFF
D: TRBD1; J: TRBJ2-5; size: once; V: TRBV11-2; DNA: TGTGCCAGCAGCCCCCCTCCACAGGGGAGCCGGGAGACCCAGTACTTC; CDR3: CASSPPPQGSRETQYF
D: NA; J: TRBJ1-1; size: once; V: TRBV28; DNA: TGTGCCAGCAGTTTACCCCCCTATCGCGCCGTGAACACTGAAGCTTTCTTT; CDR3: CASSLPPYRAVNTEAFF
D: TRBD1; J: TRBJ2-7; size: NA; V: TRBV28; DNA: TGTGCCAGCAGTCCACAGGGGCCAAGCTCCTACGAGCAGTACTTC; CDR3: CASSPQGPSSYEQYF
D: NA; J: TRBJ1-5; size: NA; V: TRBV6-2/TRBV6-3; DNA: TGTGCCAGCAGTTACTCAGGCCTTCGCGGGCAGCCCCAGCATTTT; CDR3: CASSYSGLRGQPQHF
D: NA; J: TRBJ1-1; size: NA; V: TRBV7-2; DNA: TGTGCCAGCAGCAAGGTCAGGGTCCCTGAAGCTTTCTTT; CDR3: CASSKVRVPEAFF
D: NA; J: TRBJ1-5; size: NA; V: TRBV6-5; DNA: TGTGCCAGCAGTTACTATCGGACAGCCTCCAATCAGCCCCAGCATTTT; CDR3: CASSYYRTASNQPQHF
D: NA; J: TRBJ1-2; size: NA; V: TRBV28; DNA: TGTGCCAGCAGTTTAATTTGGCCAGGGCCTGGCTACACCTTC; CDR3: CASSLIWPGPGYTF